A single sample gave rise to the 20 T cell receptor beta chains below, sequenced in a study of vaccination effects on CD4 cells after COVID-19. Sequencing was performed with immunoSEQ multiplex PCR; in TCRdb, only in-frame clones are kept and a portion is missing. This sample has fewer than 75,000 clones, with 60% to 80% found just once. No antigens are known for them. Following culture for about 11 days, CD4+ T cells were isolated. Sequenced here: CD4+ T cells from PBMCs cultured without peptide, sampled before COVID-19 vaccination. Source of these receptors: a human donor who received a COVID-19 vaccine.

The CDR3 bases are TGCGCCAGCAGTGACCGGACAGTTTTAGAGACCCAGTACTTC. Amino acids: CASSDRTVLETQYF. The chain uses TRBV10-1 and TRBJ2-5; possibly TRBD1 for D (6 bases). Germline lookup yields CDR1 WNHNN and CDR2 SYGVQD (reference sequence). The CDR3 sequence is 14 residues long. Trimming cost V 3 bases and J 4 bases, with 12 bases left between them.

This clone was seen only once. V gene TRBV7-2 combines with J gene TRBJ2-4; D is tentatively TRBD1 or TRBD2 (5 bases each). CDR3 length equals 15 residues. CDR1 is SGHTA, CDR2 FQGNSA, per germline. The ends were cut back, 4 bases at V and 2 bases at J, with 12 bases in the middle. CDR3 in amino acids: CASSSGPATKNIQYF. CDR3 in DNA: TGTGCCAGCAGCTCGGGACCCGCAACCAAAAACATTCAGTACTTC.

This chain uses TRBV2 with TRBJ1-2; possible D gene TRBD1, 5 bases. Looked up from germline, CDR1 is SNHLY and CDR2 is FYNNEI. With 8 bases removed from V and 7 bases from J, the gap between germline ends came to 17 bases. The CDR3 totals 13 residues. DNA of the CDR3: TGTGCCAGCTCCGGGGACGGCCCGTTTGGCTACACCTTC. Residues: CASSGDGPFGYTF.

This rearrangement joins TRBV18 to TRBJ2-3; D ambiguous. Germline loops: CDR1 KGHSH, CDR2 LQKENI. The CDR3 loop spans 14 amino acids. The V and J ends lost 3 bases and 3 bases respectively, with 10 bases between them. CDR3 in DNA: TGTGCCAGCTCACCCATAATCCAGACAGATACGCAGTATTTT. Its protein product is CASSPIIQTDTQYF.

The CDR3 DNA is TGTGCCAGTAGCCCCGGGGCCAACGTCCTGACTTTC. Protein: CASSPGANVLTF. This rearrangement joins TRBV19 to TRBJ2-6; no definite D call. The germline CDR1 and CDR2 sequences are LNHDA and SQIVND (reference sequence). Trimming removed 6 bases at V and 4 bases at J, with 4 bases between. The CDR3 extends over 12 amino acids.

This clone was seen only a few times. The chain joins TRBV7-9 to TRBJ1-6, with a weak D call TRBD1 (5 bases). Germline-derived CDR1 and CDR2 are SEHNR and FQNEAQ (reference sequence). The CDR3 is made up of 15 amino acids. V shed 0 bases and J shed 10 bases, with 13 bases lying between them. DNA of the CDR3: TGTGCCAGCAGCTTAGCGAGGGGAGGGGAATCACCCCTCCACTTT. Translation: CASSLARGGESPLHF.

CDR3 nucleotide sequence: TGTGCCAGCAGTTTTCAAGCGGGGGTGGAGACCCAGTACTTC. Translation: CASSFQAGVETQYF. V and J are TRBV6-5 and TRBJ2-5; 8 nucleotides line up with TRBD2. V was clipped by 4 bases and J by 5 bases; unmatched bases: 6. The CDR3 loop spans 14 amino acids. From germline, CDR1 is MNHEY and CDR2 SVGAGI.

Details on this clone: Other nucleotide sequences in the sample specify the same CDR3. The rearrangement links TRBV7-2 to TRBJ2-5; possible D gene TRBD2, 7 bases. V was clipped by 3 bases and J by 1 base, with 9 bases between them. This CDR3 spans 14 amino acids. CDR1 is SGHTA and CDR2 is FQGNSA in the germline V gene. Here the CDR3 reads CASSLAGAQETQYF. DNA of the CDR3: TGTGCCAGCAGCTTGGCGGGGGCCCAAGAGACCCAGTACTTC.

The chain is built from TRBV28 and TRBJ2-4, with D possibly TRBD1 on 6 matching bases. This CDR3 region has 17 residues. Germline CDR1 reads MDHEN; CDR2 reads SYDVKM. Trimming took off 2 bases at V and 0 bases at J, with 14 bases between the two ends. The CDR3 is CASSLSRGFTAKNIQYF. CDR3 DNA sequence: TGTGCCAGCAGTTTAAGCAGGGGCTTTACAGCCAAAAACATTCAGTACTTC.

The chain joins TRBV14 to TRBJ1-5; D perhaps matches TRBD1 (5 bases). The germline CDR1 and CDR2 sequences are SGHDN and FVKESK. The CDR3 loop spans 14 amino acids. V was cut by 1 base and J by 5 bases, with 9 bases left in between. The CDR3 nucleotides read TGTGCCAGCAGCCAAGGCGGGGGGGATCAGCCCCAGCATTTT. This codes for CASSQGGGDQPQHF.

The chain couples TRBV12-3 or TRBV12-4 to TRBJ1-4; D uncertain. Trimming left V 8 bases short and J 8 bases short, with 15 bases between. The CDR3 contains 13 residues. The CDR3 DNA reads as TGTGCCAGCCAACAGCGGGGATTCGAAAAACTGTTTTTT. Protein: CASQQRGFEKLFF.

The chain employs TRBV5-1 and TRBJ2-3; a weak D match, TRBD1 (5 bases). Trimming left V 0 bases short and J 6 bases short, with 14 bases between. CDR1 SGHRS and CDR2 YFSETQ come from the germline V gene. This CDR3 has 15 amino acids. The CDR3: CASSLGGPRLDTQYF. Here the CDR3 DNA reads TGCGCCAGCAGCTTGGGGGGCCCGAGGCTGGATACGCAGTATTTT. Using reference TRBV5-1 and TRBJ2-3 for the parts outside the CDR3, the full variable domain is KAGVTQTPRYLIKTRGQQVTLSCSPISGHRSVSWYQQTPGQGLQFLFEYFSETQRNKGNFPGRFSGRQFSNSRSEMNVSTLELGDSALYLCASSLGGPRLDTQYFGPGTRLTVL.

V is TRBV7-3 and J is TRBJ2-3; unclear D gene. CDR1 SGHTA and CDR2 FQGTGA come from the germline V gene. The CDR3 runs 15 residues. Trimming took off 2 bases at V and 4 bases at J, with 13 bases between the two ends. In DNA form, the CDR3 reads TGTGCCAGCAGCTTAGGCGGACCCCGCGCAGATACGCAGTATTTT. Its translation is CASSLGGPRADTQYF.

The CDR3 region has the DNA TGTGCCACCAGCAGCCCTCGGGGCACCATATATTTT. It translates to CATSSPRGTIYF. The genes are TRBV15 and TRBJ1-3; D not resolved. CDR3 length: 12 residues. The V gene lost 3 bases and the J gene lost 9 bases, with 9 bases spanning the gap. Germline assignment: CDR1 LNHNV and CDR2 YYDKDF (reference sequence).

The CDR3 DNA reads TGTGCCAGCAGCTTAATTCTAGGACACAATTCACCCCTCCACTTT. Its protein product is CASSLILGHNSPLHF. The chain uses TRBV11-2 and TRBJ1-6, with D possibly being TRBD1 (5 bases). Deletions cut 2 bases from V and 7 bases from J, with 12 bases between. The CDR3 has 15 amino acids. Germline V CDR1 and CDR2: SGHAT, FQNNGV.

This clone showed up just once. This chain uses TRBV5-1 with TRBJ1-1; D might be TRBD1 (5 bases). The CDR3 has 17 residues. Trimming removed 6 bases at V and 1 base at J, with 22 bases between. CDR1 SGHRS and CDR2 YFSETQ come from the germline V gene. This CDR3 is CASTTRAGLGANTEAFF. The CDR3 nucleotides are TGCGCCAGCACCACAAGGGCAGGGCTAGGAGCGAACACTGAAGCTTTCTTT.

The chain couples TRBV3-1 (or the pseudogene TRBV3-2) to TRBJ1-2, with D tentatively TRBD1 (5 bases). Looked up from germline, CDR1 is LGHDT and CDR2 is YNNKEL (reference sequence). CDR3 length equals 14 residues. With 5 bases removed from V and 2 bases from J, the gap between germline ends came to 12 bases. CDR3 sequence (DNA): TGTGCCAGCAGCTCCGGCCGGGGGAACTATGGCTACACCTTC. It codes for CASSSGRGNYGYTF.

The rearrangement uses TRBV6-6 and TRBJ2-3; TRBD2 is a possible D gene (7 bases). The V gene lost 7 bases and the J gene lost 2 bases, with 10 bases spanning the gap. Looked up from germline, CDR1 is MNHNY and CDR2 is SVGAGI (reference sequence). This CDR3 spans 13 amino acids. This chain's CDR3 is CASKGGATDTQYF. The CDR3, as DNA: TGTGCCAGCAAAGGGGGGGCCACAGATACGCAGTATTTT.

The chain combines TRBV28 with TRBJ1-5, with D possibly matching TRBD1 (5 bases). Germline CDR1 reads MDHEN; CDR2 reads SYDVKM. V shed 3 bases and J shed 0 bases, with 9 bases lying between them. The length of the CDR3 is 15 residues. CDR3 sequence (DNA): TGTGCCAGCAGTTTCGGACAATATAGCAATCAGCCCCAGCATTTT. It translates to CASSFGQYSNQPQHF.

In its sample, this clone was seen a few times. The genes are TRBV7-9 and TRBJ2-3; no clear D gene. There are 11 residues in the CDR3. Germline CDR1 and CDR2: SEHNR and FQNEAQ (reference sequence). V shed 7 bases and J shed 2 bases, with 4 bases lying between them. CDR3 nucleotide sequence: TGTGCCAGCACCAACACAGATACGCAGTATTTT. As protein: CASTNTDTQYF.